This T cell receptor (beta chain) is drawn from a study of cytomegalovirus exposure and HLA in healthy donors (dated by TCRdb to 2016 to 2017). As for the study more broadly: According to an earlier analysis of several hundred of the donors, about 190 million T cells yielded 117 million unique TCR beta sequences and about 280 Gb of sequence data. An early release that covered fewer than 800 HLA-typed donors contained 250 to 350 gigabases of sequencing data and 80 million or so unique TCR sequences. The genetic ancestry cluster associated with self-reported Caucasian donors included 65% to 90% of the approximately 400 genotyped donors. The study was designed to test whether signatures of past pathogen exposure could be identified by cataloging public T cell receptors. Using immunosequencing, the study profiled T cell repertoires from about 610 subjects and related those repertoires to cytomegalovirus serostatus. Along with the roughly 700-subject first cohort, a separate validation cohort of approximately 110 different subjects was used. High-throughput TCR immunosequencing, statistical association of individual TCRs with disease status, and machine learning were combined to predict cytomegalovirus infection status. To study patterns of TCR occurrence, a later analysis re-analyzed previously published TCR beta repertoires from around 660 donors and added high-resolution HLA genotyping. Rather than drawing on any new phenotypic data, the later analysis identified candidate immune exposures from TCR beta sequences and the way those sequences occurred across donors. An earlier analysis of about 600 of the donors used high-throughput TCR beta sequencing to judge whether each TCR beta V gene segment behaved as functional or pseudogenic. Alongside the repertoire data, information on donor age, sex, ethnicity and CMV serostatus was compiled. In a later genetic analysis, genome-wide SNP genotypes for about 55% of the roughly 700 donors were used, and that subset was treated as a discovery cohort. All discovery cohort repertoires had been generated using a single sequencing platform. Both class I and class II loci were covered by HLA typing, at four-digit resolution. The number of typed donors differed by locus: about 620-640 for A, B, C, DRB1 and DQB1; roughly 510 for DQA1; some 610 for DPA1; and about 450 for DPB1. Several DR-DQ haplotypes were handled as single units for association and clustering, since linkage in the cohort was strong. Among 300 to 450 genotyped donors of the cohort, an average of around 240,000 unique TCR beta nucleotide sequences were sequenced per donor, around 20% of them non-productive.

A note on this clone: This clone's antigen is unknown. No base quality values were provided; no much bigger clone lies one nucleotide off.

In total, fewer than 750 healthy bone marrow donors made up the cohort. Cohort members were all nominally healthy when sampled, although unrecorded immune exposures were likely present. The donor tested CMV seropositive, placing the donor among the 289 seropositive members of the cohort. Each donor provided a peripheral blood sample, and peripheral blood mononuclear cells were used for TCR beta sequencing. The Qiagen DNeasy Blood Extraction Kit was used to extract genomic DNA from the blood cell samples. In the germline V gene, CDR1 corresponds to SGDLS and CDR2 to YYNGEE. The CDR3 has 18 amino acids, counting the end cysteine and phenylalanine. Only the CDR3 DNA stays, 54 bases, in frame from base 1. V is cut back by 3 bases and J by 9 bases, with 16 bases in the junction unmatched. The paper as a whole reports these results and caveats: Because the 87-base-pair reads could not distinguish some IMGT-functional V segments, including TRBV6-2 and TRBV6-3, those segments were excluded. About 17 rarely observed V segments, including chromosome 9 orphons, were excluded from the earlier analysis of a few hundred of the donors because counts were too low. In vitro tests confirmed that three of the cytomegalovirus-associated TCR beta chains recognize cytomegalovirus antigens. A group of highly shared sequence variants was considered likely to be a technical artifact of the sequencing pipeline. The study listed over 150 TCR beta chains as associated with cytomegalovirus. HLA typing was unavailable for some donors at each locus, so association tests used only the typed subset. A further reported finding was that TCR beta sequences accurately predicted the HLA-A and HLA-B alleles for most subjects in the first cohort. Most CMV-associated TCR beta chains appeared to be HLA-restricted in a later analysis, and the HLA associations seemed to be driven largely by CMV exposure. According to a later analysis, parvovirus B19, influenza, CMV and Epstein-Barr virus appeared linked to several top co-occurrence clusters. Linkage disequilibrium might explain the correlated functional status among segregating V segments, but an unknown experimental factor could not be ruled out. A later analysis associated 15,000 to 20,000 TCR beta sequences with specific HLA alleles at a false discovery rate of 0.05. In this cohort, only TCR beta chains were sequenced, and detectable features were limited by the absence of alpha or paired-chain data. A later analysis found that TCR association rates varied across HLA loci, with DRB1 alleles showing the most associated TCRs and HLA-C alleles the fewest. Broadly in line with IMGT annotations, most TCR beta V segments showed up in productive rearrangements about 87% or about 30% of the time in an earlier analysis of around 550 of the donors. For the cohort, immune exposure information was limited to CMV serostatus. A later genetic analysis reported fewer N-insertions in productive TCRs among donors in an Asian-associated ancestry cluster than the roughly 670-donor mean. Assigning TCR associations to individual alleles was difficult when HLA alleles, especially DR and DQ, strongly co-occurred. In a later analysis, HLA-associated TCR beta chains showed more clonal expansion and lower generation probabilities than non-associated chains that were equally common. The authors suggested that the approach could potentially be generalized to other disease states and immunological phenotypes. Most TCR sequences were seen in very few donors, while some public TCRs were found in many individuals. An association between a missense DCLRE1C variant and V-gene and J-gene trimming of TCR beta chains was found in a later genetic analysis and replicated in an independent cohort. The classifier was reported to diagnose cytomegalovirus status with high specificity and sensitivity in both the original cohort and the validation cohort. Presence/absence analyses assumed roughly uniform sequencing depth across donors, an assumption that may not hold.

Preparation of the library involved the immunoSEQ multiplex PCR assay. For the multiplex PCR, a mixture combining 60 forward primers for TCR Vbeta segments and 13 reverse primers for TCR Jbeta segments was used. A multiplex PCR assay on genomic DNA amplified the CDR3 region of rearranged TCR beta genes. The amplified TCR beta libraries were sequenced on the Illumina HiSeq System as 87-base-pair reads. The original pipeline was this. A later analysis counted about 80 million unique TCR beta chains across the 666 repertoires, and some 11 million of these chains were shared by at least two donors. A nearest-neighbor algorithm error-corrected the raw reads and collapsed the reads into unique sequences, merging closely related sequences to remove PCR and sequencing errors. To assign V, D and J gene segments, CDR3 sequences were aligned to IMGT reference sequences. Each retained sequence needed at least a six-nucleotide match to both a V gene segment and a J gene segment. Rearrangements were classified as productive when the CDR3 lacked stop codons and remained in frame with V and J, and all other rearrangements were classified as non-productive. CDR3 was defined by IMGT convention, running from the second conserved V-encoded cysteine to the conserved J-encoded phenylalanine. The earlier analysis of roughly 590 of the donors excluded sequences that lacked an unambiguous match to a single V gene segment. An earlier analysis of almost 600 of the donors classified V segments as functional when productive rearrangements were above 56.7% and as segregating when the standard deviation between donors was above 5%. A statistical classification framework was built for diagnosing cytomegalovirus status from the catalog of TCR beta chain sequences. A later analysis assigned V and J genes by comparing TCR nucleotide sequences with IMGT/GENE-DB human TR gene sequences. Using the TCRdist pipeline, a later analysis assigned CDR3 sequences along with most-parsimonious VDJ recombination scenarios. A later analysis defined each TCR beta chain by its CDR3 amino acid sequence plus V-gene family, and excluded reads lacking a unique V-gene family. As a way to deal with suspected cross-contamination and a sequencing artifact, a later analysis dropped nearly 600 nucleotide sequences that were highly shared and had low generation probability. In a later analysis, a clonal expansion index was calculated for each public chain from normalized within-repertoire ranks of inferred template counts. In a later analysis, generation probabilities were computed using a VDJ recombination model fitted to out-of-frame rearrangements, and the results were checked against IGoR. In a later analysis, hypergeometric tests were used to score TCR-TCR, TCR-HLA and TCR-CMV co-occurrence, with a repertoire-size bias correction applied to TCR pairs. To estimate false discovery rates, a later analysis permuted the HLA or CMV assignments 20 times. In a later analysis, co-occurring TCRs were grouped using DBSCAN, and TCRdist sequence similarity was added for clustering within HLA-allele-positive subsets. For co-occurrence clustering, repertoires with fewer than 30,000 or more than 120,000 public chains were excluded, along with four or five repertoires with anomalous nucleotide sharing. The source is immuneACCESS, and TCRdb retained only in-frame sequences with V and J called. Part of the clones is not carried over; for the studies checked, unresolved V genes explain less than half of this, and the remainder is unexplained. V, J and clone size were drawn from that table, and D and trimming were deduced from the DNA. The sample includes 100,000 to 150,000 clones, with about four fifths observed a single time. Jointly, the top ten make up approximately 3.5% of the sample.

This TCR came from a middle-aged woman in good health and CMV-seropositive. Rearrangement joined TRBV9 to TRBJ2-4; 12 of the junction bases match TRBD2. The sample taken for sequencing was PBMCs. The nucleotide sequence is given as TGTGCCAGCAGCGCCGGGACTAGCGGGCTCGGCCAAAAGGGCATTCAGTACTTC. The translation is CASSAGTSGLGQKGIQYF.